This T cell receptor (beta chain) was captured in a study of T cell responses to AZD1222 COVID-19 vaccine. Study background: Samples with a second dose at about 4 or about 12 weeks were pooled together.

Concerning this clone itself: The antigen is not known.

The CDR3 is 13 residues long. The V gene lost 0 bases and the J gene lost 7 bases, with 7 bases spanning the gap. Looked up from germline, CDR1 is SGHAT and CDR2 is FQNNGV. Generated by immunoSEQ multiplex PCR, the TCRdb table keeps only in-frame clones and is missing some. Of 140,000 to 150,000 clones detected, more than 70% appear once; the ten largest clones hold about 15%. Whole-study findings and limits: Only 5 to 7 individuals given AZD1222 were seropositive at baseline. Unmutated regions of variants are reportedly targeted by nearly half of spike-specific TCRs.

The material sequenced was peripheral blood, taken on day 0 of AZD1222 vaccination. The chain carries TRBV11-2 and TRBJ2-4, with unresolved D. This clonotype was sampled from an adult in good health. In DNA form, the CDR3 reads TGTGCCAGCAGCTTAGATCTTAGTAACATTCAGTACTTC. Translated: CASSLDLSNIQYF.